The 22 T cell receptor beta chains below all came from one sample that was sequenced in a study of blood T cell repertoires in COVID-19. Measured with immunoSEQ multiplex PCR; TCRdb has only the in-frame clones, and not every one. The sample records about 90,000 clones, 65% to 85% being singletons. Sequencing was performed on peripheral blood. The receptors originated from a man in his 60s with acute or convalescent COVID-19.

The chain joins TRBV27 to TRBJ2-3; 7 positions agree with TRBD1. V was clipped by 4 bases and J by 0 bases; unmatched bases: 1. Germline V gives CDR1 MNHEY, CDR2 SMNVEV (reference sequence). The CDR3 totals 14 residues. The CDR3 loop reads CASSSGQSTDTQYF. CDR3 DNA: TGTGCCAGCAGTTCGGGACAGAGCACAGATACGCAGTATTTT.

There are a few counts of this clone. V is TRBV30 and J is TRBJ1-6, with 7 positions matching TRBD1. J gave up 5 bases and V 1 base, and 5 bases lay outside the gene matches. Germline V gene lookup returns CDR1 GTSNPN and CDR2 SVGIG (reference sequence). The CDR3 loop spans 15 amino acids. The CDR3 loop reads CAWSATGQHNSPLHF. The CDR3, as DNA: TGTGCCTGGAGTGCGACGGGACAGCATAATTCACCCCTCCACTTT.

The J gene is TRBJ2-7, the V gene TRBV4-1; TRBD2 agrees at 10 bases. From germline, CDR1 is MGHRA and CDR2 YSYEKL. The length of the CDR3 is 14 residues. V lost 0 bases and J lost 6; bases outside the gene matches: 2. CDR3 region: CASSQDRLAGEQYF. The CDR3 region has the DNA TGCGCCAGCAGCCAAGATCGACTAGCGGGCGAGCAGTACTTC.

The V gene is TRBV27, the J gene TRBJ2-1; a possible D gene is TRBD2 (6 bases). V was pared by 6 bases and J by 8 bases, with 17 bases between. The CDR3 is 14 amino acids. Germline V gene sequence: CDR1 MNHEY, CDR2 SMNVEV (reference sequence). The CDR3 DNA sequence: TGTGCCAGCAGCGAAACGCAGGGAGGCCATGAGCAGTTCTTC. Translating gives CASSETQGGHEQFF.

The chain has TRBV29-1 and TRBJ2-1; the D gene is possibly TRBD1 (6 bases). CDR1 and CDR2 (germline): SQVTM, ANQGSEA. V shed 3 bases and J shed 5 bases, with 11 bases lying between them. The CDR3 has 13 amino acids. DNA for the CDR3: TGCAGCGTTGATTTACAGGGAGACAATGAGCAGTTCTTC. This codes for CSVDLQGDNEQFF.

The rearrangement links TRBV6-5 to TRBJ1-5; 8 nucleotides match TRBD1. Germline values: CDR1 MNHEY, CDR2 SVGAGI. V lost 6 bases to trimming and J lost 6 bases; unmatched junction nucleotides: 10. This CDR3 comprises 15 residues. CDR3 loop: CASRNHGQGSQPQHF. CDR3 nucleotides: TGTGCCAGCAGAAATCACGGACAGGGAAGTCAGCCCCAGCATTTT.

This clone was picked up a small number of times. This sequence joins TRBV7-2 and TRBJ1-1; 8 bases agree with TRBD1. Germline trimming cut 5 bases from V and 3 bases from J; bases unmatched to any gene: 2. The germline V gene has CDR1 SGHTA and CDR2 FQGNSA. This CDR3 region has 13 residues. CDR3 sequence (DNA): TGTGCCAGCAGCATGGACAGGGACACTGAAGCTTTCTTT. Translated, it gives CASSMDRDTEAFF.

This chain joins TRBV6-1 and TRBJ1-1; D is unclear. Germline V gene data show CDR1 as MNHNS and CDR2 as SASEGT. This CDR3 region has 16 residues. Trimming stripped 2 bases from V and 0 bases from J, with 13 bases between. The CDR3 protein is CASSEPLVGVNTEAFF. In DNA, the CDR3 is TGTGCCAGCAGTGAACCTCTCGTTGGAGTGAACACTGAAGCTTTCTTT.

The chain recombines TRBV5-4 with TRBJ2-1; 7 bases match TRBD2. CDR1 is SGHNT and CDR2 is YYREEE in the germline V gene (reference sequence). The CDR3 consists of 12 residues. With V trimmed by 4 bases and J by 9 bases, 4 bases remained unmatched. In DNA, the CDR3 is TGTGCCAGCAGCCTGGGGGAGGGTGAGCAGTTCTTC. Encoded protein: CASSLGEGEQFF.

The V call is TRBV29-1, the J call TRBJ1-1; D remains unclear. Germline CDR1 SQVTM, CDR2 ANQGSEA. V was clipped by 7 bases and J by 1 base, with 22 bases between them. The CDR3 has 16 residues. This CDR3 reads CSAIGQPNRGNTEAFF. The DNA for the CDR3 is TGCAGCGCCATTGGGCAGCCAAACCGGGGGAACACTGAAGCTTTCTTT. The full variable domain, in which reference TRBV29-1 and TRBJ1-1 provide the parts outside the CDR3, is SAVISQKPSRDICQRGTSLTIQCQVDSQVTMMFWYRQQPGQSLTLIATANQGSEATYESGFVIDKFPISRPNLTFSTLTVSNMSPEDSSIYLCSAIGQPNRGNTEAFFGQGTRLTVV.

Regarding this clone: The same CDR3 also results from other DNA sequences found in this sample. V usage is TRBV6-5 and J usage is TRBJ1-1; 8 nucleotides align to TRBD1. In germline, CDR1 is MNHEY, CDR2 SVGAGI. This CDR3 region has 15 residues. V shed 3 bases and J 4 bases; nucleotides not matched to a gene: 7. CDR3 residues: CASSYSWTGTTEAFF. The CDR3 DNA is TGTGCCAGCAGTTATTCCTGGACAGGGACCACTGAAGCTTTCTTT.

The gene calls are TRBV21-1 and TRBJ2-5; the table names TRBD2, a call not compared with the DNA. TRBV21-1 is shown as a pseudogene. The CDR3 consists of 14 residues. The chain's CDR3 is CASSKATSQETQYF. The CDR3 coding sequence is TGTGCCAGCAGCAAAGCGACTAGCCAAGAGACCCAGTACTTC.

The chain has TRBV5-6 and TRBJ1-5; perhaps TRBD1 as D (5 bases). The germline V and J ends were trimmed by 0 bases and 8 bases, with 15 bases remaining between them. The CDR3 covers 15 residues. Germline CDR1 reads SGHDT; CDR2 reads YYEEEE. The CDR3 region is CASSLGQGTWEPQHF. CDR3 DNA sequence: TGTGCCAGCAGCTTGGGGCAGGGCACATGGGAGCCCCAGCATTTT.

To note about this clone: Compared with germline, one end of the junction differs, possibly owing to a read error. The gene calls are TRBV15 and TRBJ2-7; 8 nucleotides match TRBD1. The germline CDR1 and CDR2 sequences are LNHNV and YYDKDF (reference sequence). The CDR3 covers 16 residues. CDR3: CATSREAGRGLYEQYF. In DNA, the CDR3 is TGTGCCACCAGCCGAGAGGCGGGCAGGGGGCTGTACGAGCAGTACTTC. Using reference TRBV15 and TRBJ2-7 for the parts outside the CDR3, the full variable domain is DAMVIQNPRYQVTQFGKPVTLSCSQTLNHNVMYWYQQKSSQAPKLLFHYYDKDFNNEADTPDNFQSRRPNTSFCFLDIRSPGLGDTAMYLCATSREAGRGLYEQYFGPGTRLTVT.

A few counts support this clone. The chain is built from TRBV6-2 or TRBV6-3 and TRBJ1-3; D might be TRBD1 (5 bases). V was shortened by 4 bases and J by 0 bases, with 10 bases between the two germline ends. The CDR3 has 15 amino acids. Germline loops: CDR1 MNHEY, CDR2 SVGEGT. In DNA form, the CDR3 reads TGTGCCAGCAGTTTCGACAGACACTCTGGAAACACCATATATTTT. As protein: CASSFDRHSGNTIYF.

The V call is TRBV5-1, the J call TRBJ1-5; tentative D call: TRBD1 (6 bases). The V end lost 2 bases, the J end lost 3 bases, and 12 bases lay between the germline ends. The CDR3 extends over 15 amino acids. Germline V gene lookup returns CDR1 SGHRS and CDR2 YFSETQ. DNA of the CDR3: TGCGCCAGCAGCTTCAGCGGGGACAACAATCAGCCCCAGCATTTT. Amino acids: CASSFSGDNNQPQHF.

The rearrangement joins TRBV6-6 to TRBJ2-7; TRBD1 matches at 8 bases. The CDR3 totals 12 residues. The germline V gene encodes CDR1 MNHNY and CDR2 SVGAGI (reference sequence). V was clipped by 6 bases and J by 12 bases; unmatched bases: 10. The CDR3 is CASSLAGTGPYF. The CDR3, as DNA: TGTGCCAGCAGCCTCGCCGGGACAGGCCCGTACTTC.

This clone was seen a few times. The chain carries TRBV7-2 and TRBJ2-7; no clear D gene. The germline V and J ends were trimmed by 1 base and 9 bases, with 16 bases remaining between them. Germline V lookup: CDR1 SGHTA, CDR2 FQGNSA. The CDR3 extends over 14 amino acids. The CDR3 sequence is CASSLDSAALGQYF. In nucleotides, the CDR3 is TGTGCCAGCAGCTTAGACTCGGCGGCCCTAGGGCAGTACTTC.

This chain connects TRBV5-1 to TRBJ2-1, with 10 bases matching TRBD1. The CDR3 totals 15 residues. V lost 4 bases to trimming and J lost 3 bases; unmatched junction nucleotides: 4. Germline-derived CDR1 and CDR2 are SGHRS and YFSETQ. The CDR3: CASSNRDRGYNEQFF. Here the CDR3 DNA reads TGCGCCAGCAGCAACCGGGACAGGGGCTACAATGAGCAGTTCTTC.

The CDR3 DNA follows: TGTGCCAGCAGGATTACAGGGGACACCGGGGAGCTGTTTTTT. Translating gives CASRITGDTGELFF. The chain joins TRBV2 to TRBJ2-2, with TRBD1 matching 7 bases. V lost 6 bases and J lost 3; bases outside the gene matches: 4. The V gene's germline CDR1 is SNHLY and CDR2 FYNNEI. There are 14 residues in the CDR3. The full variable domain, in which reference TRBV2 and TRBJ2-2 provide the parts outside the CDR3, is EPEVTQTPSHQVTQMGQEVILRCVPISNHLYFYWYRQILGQKVEFLVSFYNNEISEKSEIFDDQFSVERPDGSNFTLKIRSTKLEDSAMYFCASRITGDTGELFFGEGSRLTVL.

The CDR3 here is CASSLRTGGNTIYF. Here the CDR3 DNA reads TGTGCCAGCAGCTTACGGACAGGAGGAAACACCATATATTTT. V gene TRBV7-8 combines with J gene TRBJ1-3, with TRBD1 identical over 7 bases. The CDR3 runs to 14 residues. The germline V gene encodes CDR1 SGHVS and CDR2 FQNEAQ. Germline trimming cut 2 bases from V and 4 bases from J; bases unmatched to any gene: 2. Full variable domain (remainder filled in from reference TRBV7-8 and TRBJ1-3): GAGVSQSPRYKVAKRGQDVALRCDPISGHVSLFWYQQALGQGPEFLTYFQNEAQLDKSGLPSDRFFAERPEGSVSTLKIQRTQQEDSAVYLCASSLRTGGNTIYFGEGSWLTVV.

The chain combines TRBV14 with TRBJ1-2, with unresolved D. The V gene's germline CDR1 is SGHDN and CDR2 FVKESK. Trimming left V 4 bases short and J 7 bases short, with 13 bases between. The length of the CDR3 is 13 residues. The CDR3 coding sequence is TGTGCCAGCAGCCTTGTACCTGGCAGTGGCTACACCTTC. As protein: CASSLVPGSGYTF.